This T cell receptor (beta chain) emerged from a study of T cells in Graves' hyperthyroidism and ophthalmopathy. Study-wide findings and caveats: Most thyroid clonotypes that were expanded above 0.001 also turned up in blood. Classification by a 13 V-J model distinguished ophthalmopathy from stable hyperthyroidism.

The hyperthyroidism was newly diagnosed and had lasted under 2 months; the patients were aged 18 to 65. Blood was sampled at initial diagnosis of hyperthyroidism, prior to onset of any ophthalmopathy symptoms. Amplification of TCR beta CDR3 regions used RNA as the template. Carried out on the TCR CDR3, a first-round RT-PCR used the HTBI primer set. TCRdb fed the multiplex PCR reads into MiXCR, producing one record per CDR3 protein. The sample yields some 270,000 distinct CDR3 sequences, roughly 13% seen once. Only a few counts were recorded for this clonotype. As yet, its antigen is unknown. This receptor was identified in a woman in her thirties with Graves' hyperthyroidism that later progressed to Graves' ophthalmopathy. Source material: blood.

The CDR3 DNA follows: TGTGCCAGCCGTGATATTGGCCAGCGGGTAATCAATGAGCAGTTCTTC. Amino acids: CASRDIGQRVINEQFF. J is TRBJ2-1 and V is TRBV13; TRBD2 is a possible D gene (6 bases). The germline V and J ends were trimmed by 8 bases and 6 bases, with 23 bases remaining between them. From germline, CDR1 is PRHDT and CDR2 FYEKMQ (reference sequence). This CDR3 contains 16 residues.